This record covers a single T cell receptor beta chain. TCR alpha and TCR beta cDNA libraries carrying sample barcodes and UMIs came from 5'RACE with constant-segment primers. MiXCR, run by TCRdb on the 5' RACE reads, gives a single entry per CDR3 protein. The data hold about 130,000 distinct CDR3 sequences, with approximately 6.3% observed a single time. These data come from a study of T-cell memory formation after mild COVID-19. Study context: TCR clusters were largely donor specific.

CDR1 is LGHNA and CDR2 is YNFKEQ in the germline V gene. V lost 4 bases to trimming and J lost 4 bases; unmatched junction nucleotides: 6. CDR3 length: 15 residues. The TCR was taken from an adult woman who had mild COVID-19 (a few samples of this study predate the infection). Cell type and time point are not known. The genes are TRBV4-2 and TRBJ2-2; the match to TRBD2 covers 7 bases. Input material: PBMCs or a T cell subset sorted from them (not recorded which). The CDR3 DNA is TGTGCCAGCAGCCTGCCCGGGAGGAGCACCGGGGAGCTGTTTTTT. The encoded protein is CASSLPGRSTGELFF.